What follows are 24 T cell receptor beta chains derived from one specimen sequenced in a study of blood T cell repertoires in COVID-19. Produced via immunoSEQ multiplex PCR; TCRdb's table is partial and in-frame only. This sample has 200,000 or so clones; 75% to 90% occur once, and the top ten carry approximately 3.8%. The material sequenced was PBMCs or T cells enriched from blood (not recorded which). The source is a woman in her late teens or twenties in a cohort exposed to, infected with or recovered from COVID-19 (not recorded which).

This rearrangement joins TRBV5-5 to TRBJ1-1; D is undetermined. This CDR3 contains 14 residues. Germline V gives CDR1 SGHKS, CDR2 YYEKEE (reference sequence). Trimming shortened V by 4 bases and J by 6 bases, and 16 bases separated the two germline ends. CDR3 in amino acids: CASSPLPSQPEAFF. For the CDR3, the DNA is TGTGCCAGCAGCCCACTTCCCTCACAGCCTGAAGCTTTCTTT.

V is TRBV19 and J is TRBJ1-1, with a weak D call TRBD1 (6 bases). V gave up 10 bases and J gave up 3 bases, with 15 bases separating them. CDR1 is LNHDA, CDR2 SQIVND, per germline (reference sequence). The CDR3 contains 13 residues. In nucleotides, the CDR3 is TGTGCCACACAGGGAAGTTGGTACACTGAAGCTTTCTTT. It specifies CATQGSWYTEAFF.

This chain links TRBV5-5 with TRBJ1-3, with TRBD1 as a possible D gene (6 bases). V gave up 3 bases and J gave up 0 bases, with 10 bases separating them. The CDR3 length is 15 residues. The V gene's germline CDR1 is SGHKS and CDR2 YYEKEE (reference sequence). CDR3 in DNA: TGTGCCAGCAGCTATCGGGACAACTCTGGAAACACCATATATTTT. It encodes CASSYRDNSGNTIYF.

The chain has TRBV6-6 and TRBJ2-7; 9 bases are a match to TRBD2. The CDR3 length is 15 residues. Unmatched junction bases numbered 11, after V lost 6 bases and J lost 5 bases. Germline assignment: CDR1 MNHNY and CDR2 SVGAGI (reference sequence). Here the CDR3 reads CASRPRLAEVDEQYF. The DNA for the CDR3 is TGTGCCAGCAGACCCAGACTAGCGGAGGTAGACGAGCAGTACTTC.

The rearrangement links TRBV12-3 or TRBV12-4 to TRBJ1-2, with D uncertain. CDR3 size: 13 residues. Trimming took off 1 base at V and 7 bases at J, with 10 bases between the two ends. As DNA, the CDR3 is TGTGCCAGCAGTTTAGTTGCCGGTGTTGGCTACACCTTC. Translated: CASSLVAGVGYTF.

The chain's CDR3 is CASSLRNQETQYF. In nucleotides, the CDR3 is TGTGCCAGCAGCTTACGTAACCAAGAGACCCAGTACTTC. The V and J genes are TRBV11-1 and TRBJ2-5, with D hard to call. The germline V gene encodes CDR1 SGHAT and CDR2 FQDESV (reference sequence). The ends were cut back, 2 bases at V and 0 bases at J, with 4 bases in the middle. The CDR3 spans 13 residues.

The chain has TRBV15 and TRBJ1-1; 9 bases align to TRBD1. The CDR3 is made up of 15 amino acids. Germline V gene sequence: CDR1 LNHNV, CDR2 YYDKDF (reference sequence). After removal of 5 bases from V and 4 bases from J, the junction contained 8 bases not matched to a gene. As DNA, the CDR3 is TGTGCCACCAGCCTTACAGGGGGCGCCTTCACTGAAGCTTTCTTT. It encodes CATSLTGGAFTEAFF.

Only one count was recorded for this clone. V and J are TRBV11-3 and TRBJ2-1; possibly TRBD1 for D (6 bases). Germline loops: CDR1 SGHNT, CDR2 YENEEA. The CDR3 has 17 amino acids. V was cut by 5 bases and J by 4 bases, with 21 bases left in between. The CDR3 DNA is TGTGCCAGCAGCCAAGGGTATACGGACAGTCCATACAATGAGCAGTTCTTC. Translation gives CASSQGYTDSPYNEQFF.

The chain uses TRBV7-9 and TRBJ2-7; 7 nucleotides agree with TRBD2. V shed 2 bases and J 0 bases; nucleotides not matched to a gene: 7. The CDR3 covers 16 residues. The germline V gene has CDR1 SEHNR and CDR2 FQNEAQ (reference sequence). CDR3 protein: CASSLPLREGSYEQYF. CDR3 sequence (DNA): TGTGCCAGCAGCTTACCCCTGAGGGAGGGCTCCTACGAGCAGTACTTC.

This clone has a handful of counts. The chain has TRBV27 and TRBJ1-5, with D perhaps matching TRBD1 (6 bases). Germline V gene data show CDR1 as MNHEY and CDR2 as SMNVEV (reference sequence). The CDR3 contains 14 residues. Trimming removed 6 bases at V and 3 bases at J, with 12 bases between. CDR3 region: CASRQDRSNQPQHF. The CDR3 DNA reads TGTGCCAGCAGACAAGACAGGTCCAATCAGCCCCAGCATTTT.

This chain links TRBV19 with TRBJ1-1; possibly TRBD1 for D (6 bases). Trimming pared 7 bases from V and 2 bases from J, leaving 14 bases between. Germline CDR1 is LNHDA and CDR2 is SQIVND (reference sequence). The CDR3 covers 14 residues. This CDR3 reads CASTPDRYNTEAFF. DNA for the CDR3: TGTGCCAGTACCCCGGACAGATATAACACTGAAGCTTTCTTT.

CDR3 DNA: TGTGCCAGCAGGCCGGGGACAGCGGCTGGAAACACCATATATTTT. It yields the protein CASRPGTAAGNTIYF. The V gene is TRBV6-5, the J gene TRBJ1-3; 7 bases match TRBD1. CDR3 size: 15 residues. The V gene end was trimmed by 6 bases and the J gene end by 2 bases; junction bases not matched to a gene: 7. Germline V CDR1 and CDR2: MNHEY, SVGAGI.

This clone appeared a few times. This chain uses TRBV7-9 with TRBJ1-6; TRBD1 aligns across 7 bases. This CDR3 contains 14 residues. J was trimmed by 7 bases and V by 2 bases; bases with no gene match: 2. The germline V gene has CDR1 SEHNR and CDR2 FQNEAQ (reference sequence). CDR3 sequence (DNA): TGTGCCAGCAGCTTAAGGACAGGCAATTCACCCCTCCACTTT. Amino acids: CASSLRTGNSPLHF.

The chain recombines TRBV9 with TRBJ1-6, with TRBD1 matching 8 bases. CDR1 is SGDLS and CDR2 is YYNGEE in the germline V gene. This CDR3 contains 16 residues. V was pared by 3 bases and J by 2 bases, with 4 bases of the junction left unmatched. DNA for the CDR3: TGTGCCAGCAGCGCAGGGGGCAAGACCTATAATTCACCCCTCCACTTT. Translated, it gives CASSAGGKTYNSPLHF. Supplemented by reference TRBV9 and TRBJ1-6, the full variable domain reads DSGVTQTPKHLITATGQRVTLRCSPRSGDLSVYWYQQSLDQGLQFLIQYYNGEERAKGNILERFSAQQFPDLHSELNLSSLELGDSALYFCASSAGGKTYNSPLHFGNGTRLTVT.

J is TRBJ2-1 and V is TRBV7-8, with 8 positions matching TRBD2. Germline V gene lookup returns CDR1 SGHVS and CDR2 FQNEAQ. Losses at the gene ends were 0 bases for V and 2 bases for J; bases not matched to a gene: 9. This CDR3 comprises 18 residues. The chain's CDR3 is CASSLANGGALAYNEQFF. The CDR3 nucleotides are TGTGCCAGCAGCTTAGCGAACGGGGGGGCCTTGGCCTACAATGAGCAGTTCTTC.

This clone was recorded only once. This chain links TRBV5-8 with TRBJ1-2, with 9 bases aligning to TRBD1. J was trimmed by 2 bases and V by 4 bases; bases with no gene match: 9. The CDR3 consists of 16 residues. In germline, CDR1 is SGHTS, CDR2 YDEGEE. CDR3 sequence: CASSEGQGKINYGYTF. The CDR3 DNA follows: TGTGCCAGCAGCGAAGGACAGGGGAAGATAAACTATGGCTACACCTTC.

The chain joins TRBV7-9 to TRBJ1-1, with 11 positions matching TRBD1. CDR1 and CDR2 (germline): SEHNR, FQNEAQ (reference sequence). CDR3 size: 13 residues. Trimming took 5 bases from V and 4 from J; bases not matched to a gene: 0. The CDR3 nucleotides read TGTGCCAGCAGCGGACAGGGGGCCACTGAAGCTTTCTTT. This encodes CASSGQGATEAFF. Complete variable domain (other parts from reference TRBV7-9 and TRBJ1-1): DTGVSQNPRHKITKRGQNVTFRCDPISEHNRLYWYRQTLGQGPEFLTYFQNEAQLEKSRLLSDRFSAERPKGSFSTLEIQRTEQGDSAMYLCASSGQGATEAFFGQGTRLTVV.

The chain employs TRBV14 and TRBJ2-7; 10 bases align to TRBD2. The CDR3 sequence is 15 residues long. Germline-derived CDR1 and CDR2 are SGHDN and FVKESK. The V and J ends lost 4 bases and 2 bases, in that order; junction bases with no gene match: 5. The CDR3 loop reads CASSLSGGLTYEQYF. The CDR3 region has the DNA TGTGCCAGCAGCCTTAGCGGGGGGTTGACCTACGAGCAGTACTTC.

The J gene is TRBJ1-6, the V gene TRBV27, with D tentatively TRBD1 (5 bases). CDR3 length equals 16 residues. Trimming took 2 bases from V and 4 from J, leaving 12 bases between them. CDR1 and CDR2 from the germline V gene are MNHEY and SMNVEV (reference sequence). The CDR3 DNA sequence: TGTGCCAGCAGTTTAAAGCGGGGGGATTATAATTCACCCCTCCACTTT. It yields the protein CASSLKRGDYNSPLHF.

The chain combines TRBV7-9 with TRBJ1-1; D not resolved. The ends were cut back, 5 bases at V and 1 base at J, with 14 bases in the middle. The germline gives CDR1 SEHNR, CDR2 FQNEAQ (reference sequence). The CDR3 extends over 15 amino acids. The CDR3, as DNA: TGTGCCAGCAGCCCTGGAGAGTTCGGGAACACTGAAGCTTTCTTT. It specifies CASSPGEFGNTEAFF.

The CDR3 here is CASSLGRGLYEQYF. CDR3 bases: TGTGCCAGCAGCTTAGGCAGGGGGCTATACGAGCAGTACTTC. V gene TRBV11-2 combines with J gene TRBJ2-7; 8 bases align to TRBD1. V trimming: 1 base; J trimming: 4 bases; junction bases outside the gene matches: 3. Germline V gives CDR1 SGHAT, CDR2 FQNNGV. The CDR3 totals 14 residues. The variable domain in full, completed from reference TRBV11-2 and TRBJ2-7, reads EAGVAQSPRYKIIEKRQSVAFWCNPISGHATLYWYQQILGQGPKLLIQFQNNGVVDDSQLPKDRFSAERLKGVDSTLKIQPAKLEDSAVYLCASSLGRGLYEQYFGPGTRLTVT.

The sample holds one count of this clone. Here the CDR3 DNA reads TGTGCCAGCAGTGAAGACGGTTCACCCCTCCACTTT. Translating it yields CASSEDGSPLHF. The chain recombines TRBV2 with TRBJ1-6; D ambiguous. V was cut by 1 base and J by 9 bases, with 4 bases left in between. The CDR3 has 12 amino acids. Germline CDR1 is SNHLY and CDR2 is FYNNEI. Together with reference TRBV2 and TRBJ1-6, the CDR3 gives the full variable domain: EPEVTQTPSHQVTQMGQEVILRCVPISNHLYFYWYRQILGQKVEFLVSFYNNEISEKSEIFDDQFSVERPDGSNFTLKIRSTKLEDSAMYFCASSEDGSPLHFGNGTRLTVT.

The CDR3 is CASSPRLGASAAFF. DNA for the CDR3: TGTGCCAGCAGTCCCAGGCTTGGGGCTTCGGCGGCTTTCTTT. This sequence joins TRBV28 and TRBJ1-1; D is possibly TRBD1 (5 bases). This CDR3 is built from 14 residues. V was clipped by 5 bases and J by 11 bases, with 21 bases between them. The germline V gene has CDR1 MDHEN and CDR2 SYDVKM.

This sequence joins TRBV24-1 and TRBJ2-3, with 9 bases aligning to TRBD1. Germline trimming cut 4 bases from V and 7 bases from J; bases unmatched to any gene: 11. Germline CDR1 is KGHDR and CDR2 is SFDVKD. CDR3 length equals 16 residues. CDR3 protein: CATSDSRQGVGNTQYF. The CDR3, as DNA: TGTGCCACCAGTGACTCCAGACAGGGGGTGGGGAATACGCAGTATTTT.